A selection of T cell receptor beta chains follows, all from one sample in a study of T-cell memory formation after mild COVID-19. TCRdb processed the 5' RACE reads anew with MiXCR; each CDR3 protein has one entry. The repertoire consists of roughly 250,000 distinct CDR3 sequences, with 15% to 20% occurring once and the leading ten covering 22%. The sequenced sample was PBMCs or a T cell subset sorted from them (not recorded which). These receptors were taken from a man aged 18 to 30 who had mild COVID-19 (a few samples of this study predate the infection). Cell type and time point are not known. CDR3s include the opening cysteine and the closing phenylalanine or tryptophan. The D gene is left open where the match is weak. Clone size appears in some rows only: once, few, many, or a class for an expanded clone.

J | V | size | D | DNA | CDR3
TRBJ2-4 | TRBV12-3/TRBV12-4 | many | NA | TGTGCCAGCAGTTTACAGGGGGCCAAAAACATTCAGTACTTC | CASSLQGAKNIQYF
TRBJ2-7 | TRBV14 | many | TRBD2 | TGTGCCAGCAGCCAAGATCGCTTCGGCGGGGGCTACGAGCAGTACTTC | CASSQDRFGGGYEQYF
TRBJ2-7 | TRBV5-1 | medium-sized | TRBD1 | TGCGCCAGCAGCTTTGGACAGGGCAGCGAGCAGTACTTC | CASSFGQGSEQYF
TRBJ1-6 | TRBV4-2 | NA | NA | TGTGCCAGCAGCCAAGACGACAGGAATAATTCACCCCTCCACTTT | CASSQDDRNNSPLHF
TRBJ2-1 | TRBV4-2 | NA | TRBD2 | TGTGCCAGCAGCCAAGAGTTAGCGGGAGCGAGGAATGAGCAGTTCTTC | CASSQELAGARNEQFF
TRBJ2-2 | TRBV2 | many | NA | TGTGCCAGTTACTTCTCCGGGGAGCTGTTTTTT | CASYFSGELFF
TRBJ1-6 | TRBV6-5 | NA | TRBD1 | TGTGCCAGCAGGGAGGACAGGGCCCGAAATTCACCCCTCCACTTT | CASREDRARNSPLHF
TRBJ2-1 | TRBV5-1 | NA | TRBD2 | TGCGCCAGCAGCCCCCAGCTAGCGGGGGGGCCCAAACAGTTCTTC | CASSPQLAGGPKQFF
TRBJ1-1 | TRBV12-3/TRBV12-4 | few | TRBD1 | TGTGCCAGCACCCAGCGACAGGGGATGAACACTGAAGCTTTCTTT | CASTQRQGMNTEAFF
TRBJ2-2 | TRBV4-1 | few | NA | TGCGCCAGCAGCCAAGGGGCAGCCACCGGGGGAGGCCTGTTTTTT | CASSQGAATGGGLFF